The 26 T cell receptor beta chains given below trace back to one sample, sequenced in a study of cytomegalovirus exposure and HLA in healthy donors. It was with 60 Vbeta and 13 Jbeta primers that the PCR ran. Clones were read by immunoSEQ multiplex PCR, and TCRdb kept only the in-frame ones, dropping some. The data contain roughly 180,000 clones, approximately 84% of them seen just once; the ten biggest clones take up around 5%. The sample was PBMCs. The receptors come from a man between 18 and 29 years old in good health and CMV-seronegative.

This sequence joins TRBV6-6 and TRBJ2-5; no clear D gene. The length of the CDR3 is 12 residues. Per germline, CDR1 MNHNY and CDR2 SVGAGI (reference sequence). V was trimmed by 5 bases and J by 5 bases, leaving 9 bases between them. The CDR3 loop is CASSLLVETQYF. The CDR3 DNA reads TGTGCCAGCAGTCTCCTTGTGGAGACCCAGTACTTC.

Written as DNA, the CDR3 is TGTGCCACCTGGAGGGGTGGAAGCAATCAGCCCCAGCATTTT. This encodes CATWRGGSNQPQHF. The V gene is TRBV2, the J gene TRBJ1-5, with D perhaps matching TRBD1 (5 bases). CDR1 and CDR2 from the germline V gene are SNHLY and FYNNEI. There are 14 residues in the CDR3. V lost 10 bases and J lost 1, with 14 bases in between.

This clone has a single count. The chain has TRBV4-2 and TRBJ2-2; 7 nucleotides match TRBD1. This CDR3 is built from 22 residues. The V gene end was trimmed by 1 base and the J gene end by 4 bases; junction bases not matched to a gene: 24. Germline CDR1 and CDR2: LGHNA and YNFKEQ. The DNA of the CDR3 is TGTGCCAGCAGCCAAGTTCTTAACAGGGGCGCTTCTTGGGGGCCCTTCACCGGGGAGCTGTTTTTT. It yields the protein CASSQVLNRGASWGPFTGELFF.

V is TRBV10-3 and J is TRBJ2-7, with D unresolved. From germline, CDR1 is ENHRY and CDR2 SYGVKD. The CDR3 covers 11 residues. Trimming removed 8 bases from V and 7 bases from J, with 12 bases in between. In nucleotides, the CDR3 is TGTGCCATCTCGGCGGCATGGGAGCAGTACTTC. Amino acids: CAISAAWEQYF.

J is TRBJ2-5 and V is TRBV27; the D gene is possibly TRBD1 (5 bases). V lost 5 bases, J lost 1 base, and 11 bases lay in between. The germline CDR1 and CDR2 sequences are MNHEY and SMNVEV (reference sequence). This CDR3 is built from 14 residues. The CDR3 is CASSPRTLQETQYF. The CDR3 nucleotides read TGTGCCAGCAGTCCCCGGACACTCCAAGAGACCCAGTACTTC.

This clone was recorded only once. In nucleotides, the CDR3 is TGTGCCAGCTCGAGGGCAGTCGACACTGAAGCTTTCTTT. It yields the protein CASSRAVDTEAFF. V usage is TRBV6-5 and J usage is TRBJ1-1, with unresolved D. This CDR3 spans 13 amino acids. The V end was cut by 8 bases, the J end by 3 bases, with 13 bases between. Germline V gene data show CDR1 as MNHEY and CDR2 as SVGAGI.

The rearrangement joins TRBV7-2 to TRBJ2-1; D is ambiguous. Germline assignment: CDR1 SGHTA and CDR2 FQGNSA. The CDR3 has 11 residues. V was clipped by 5 bases and J by 8 bases, with 7 bases between them. This CDR3 is CASSIVDEQFF. The CDR3 DNA reads TGTGCCAGCAGCATCGTCGATGAGCAGTTCTTC.

CDR3 sequence: CASSWTSSYEQFF. The CDR3 region has the DNA TGCGCCAGCAGCTGGACTAGTAGCTATGAGCAGTTCTTC. J is TRBJ2-1 and V is TRBV5-1, with TRBD2 matching over 7 bases. The CDR3 has 13 residues. Looked up from germline, CDR1 is SGHRS and CDR2 is YFSETQ. Trimming took 3 bases from V and 8 from J; bases not matched to a gene: 5.

J is TRBJ2-6 and V is TRBV4-3; no reliable D call. V lost 1 base and J 0 bases, leaving 10 bases between the germline ends. The CDR3 consists of 17 residues. CDR1 is LGHNA, CDR2 YSLEER, per germline. As DNA, the CDR3 is TGCGCCAGCAGCCAAGCGCGGCAGATCTCTGGGGCCAACGTCCTGACTTTC. It codes for CASSQARQISGANVLTF.

The rearrangement uses TRBV5-1 and TRBJ2-2; possible D gene TRBD2, 7 bases. Trimming shortened V by 0 bases and J by 5 bases, and 11 bases separated the two germline ends. Per the germline V gene, CDR1 is SGHRS and CDR2 is YFSETQ. The CDR3 runs to 15 residues. The CDR3 is CASSLAGGRTGELFF. CDR3 DNA sequence: TGCGCCAGCAGCTTGGCCGGGGGGCGTACCGGGGAGCTGTTTTTT.

This clone was picked up one time. CDR3 loop: CASSKGQGAGFF. As DNA, the CDR3 is TGTGCCAGCAGCAAAGGACAGGGGGCTGGGTTCTTC. The V call is TRBV27, the J call TRBJ2-1; 11 nucleotides align to TRBD1. Germline CDR1 and CDR2: MNHEY and SMNVEV (reference sequence). V shed 6 bases, J shed 15 bases, and the junction held 7 bases outside the gene matches. This CDR3 region has 12 residues.

This clone has a single count. The rearrangement joins TRBV5-1 to TRBJ1-2, with TRBD1 matching 7 bases. V shed 4 bases, J shed 8 bases, and the junction held 8 bases outside the gene matches. CDR3 size: 13 residues. From germline, CDR1 is SGHRS and CDR2 YFSETQ. The chain's CDR3 is CASSDRTGWGYTF. For the CDR3, the DNA is TGCGCCAGCAGCGATAGGACAGGCTGGGGCTACACCTTC.

This rearrangement joins TRBV4-1 to TRBJ1-2; 8 bases fit TRBD1. CDR3 length: 17 amino acids. J was trimmed by 8 bases and V by 4 bases; bases with no gene match: 18. Germline loops: CDR1 MGHRA, CDR2 YSYEKL. The CDR3 nucleotides are TGCGCCAGCAGCCCAGGGGGCATGCTGGGGGCGACGGAAGGCTACACCTTC. It codes for CASSPGGMLGATEGYTF.

The chain couples TRBV9 to TRBJ2-5; no clear D gene. V was cut by 0 bases and J by 7 bases, with 16 bases left in between. The CDR3 extends over 15 amino acids. Germline lookup yields CDR1 SGDLS and CDR2 YYNGEE. In DNA form, the CDR3 reads TGTGCCAGCAGCGTAGCTGGTTCCCCTTTCGGGACCCAGTACTTC. As protein: CASSVAGSPFGTQYF.

V usage is TRBV4-3 and J usage is TRBJ2-3, with TRBD2 matching 16 bases. The ends lost 0 bases at V and 6 bases at J; junction bases unmatched: 3. There are 17 residues in the CDR3. Germline V CDR1 and CDR2: LGHNA, YSLEER. The CDR3 coding sequence is TGCGCCAGCAGCCAAGATACGGGACTAGCGGGAGGGGATACGCAGTATTTT. Translating it yields CASSQDTGLAGGDTQYF.

This chain connects TRBV11-2 to TRBJ2-1, with D perhaps TRBD2 (6 bases). The germline V gene has CDR1 SGHAT and CDR2 FQNNGV. CDR3 length: 14 residues. V was shortened by 2 bases and J by 10 bases, with 15 bases between the two germline ends. CDR3 in amino acids: CASSLTSRILEQFF. CDR3 coding DNA: TGTGCCAGCAGCTTAACTAGCAGGATCCTCGAGCAGTTCTTC.

The gene calls are TRBV27 and TRBJ1-5, with D possibly being TRBD1 (5 bases). Per the germline V gene, CDR1 is MNHEY and CDR2 is SMNVEV (reference sequence). The CDR3 totals 12 residues. The V end was cut by 5 bases, the J end by 4 bases, with 6 bases between. CDR3 sequence reads: CASSGGNQPQHF. As DNA, the CDR3 is TGTGCCAGCAGTGGGGGGAATCAGCCCCAGCATTTT.

The genes are TRBV27 and TRBJ1-6, with D maybe TRBD1 (5 bases). CDR3 length: 14 amino acids. The germline V gene encodes CDR1 MNHEY and CDR2 SMNVEV (reference sequence). With 3 bases removed from V and 5 bases from J, the gap between germline ends came to 8 bases. CDR3 sequence reads: CASSFIGDNSPLHF. In nucleotides, the CDR3 is TGTGCCAGCAGTTTTATAGGGGATAATTCACCCCTCCACTTT.

The V gene is TRBV25-1, the J gene TRBJ1-4; 9 nucleotides align to TRBD1. The ends lost 6 bases at V and 5 bases at J; junction bases unmatched: 13. The CDR3 length is 17 residues. The germline V gene has CDR1 MGHDK and CDR2 SYGVNS. CDR3 loop: CASSAAGTGSGNEKLFF. Here the CDR3 DNA reads TGTGCCAGCAGCGCTGCCGGGACAGGGTCGGGGAATGAAAAACTGTTTTTT.

The chain carries TRBV5-6 and TRBJ1-4; 8 bases are a match to TRBD1. The CDR3 loop spans 13 amino acids. J lost 7 bases, V lost 7 bases, and 6 bases had no gene match. The germline V gene encodes CDR1 SGHDT and CDR2 YYEEEE. This CDR3 is CASSPGGREKLFF. The CDR3 DNA reads TGTGCCAGCTCGCCAGGGGGCCGTGAAAAACTGTTTTTT.

The rearrangement uses TRBV7-2 and TRBJ1-1, with D unclear. Germline V gives CDR1 SGHTA, CDR2 FQGNSA. V was trimmed by 2 bases and J by 4 bases, leaving 8 bases between them. This CDR3 is built from 13 residues. This CDR3 is CASSLNYFTEAFF. The CDR3 DNA follows: TGTGCCAGCAGCTTAAATTATTTCACTGAAGCTTTCTTT.

The chain combines TRBV18 with TRBJ2-7, with 14 bases fitting TRBD2. Germline trimming cut 2 bases from V and 4 bases from J; bases unmatched to any gene: 10. The CDR3 has 18 residues. Germline V CDR1 and CDR2: KGHSH, LQKENI. Written as DNA, the CDR3 is TGTGCCAGCTCACCAAAGACAGGGGGACTAGCGGGGGCGTACGAGCAGTACTTC. Protein sequence: CASSPKTGGLAGAYEQYF.

The rearrangement links TRBV27 to TRBJ2-1, with D maybe TRBD2 (5 bases). Germline V CDR1 and CDR2: MNHEY, SMNVEV (reference sequence). This CDR3 is 14 amino acids long. Deletions cut 0 bases from V and 5 bases from J, with 8 bases between. The CDR3 DNA sequence: TGTGCCAGCAGTTTATCGCCCGGGAACAATGAGCAGTTCTTC. It specifies CASSLSPGNNEQFF.

This chain connects TRBV5-8 to TRBJ1-1; a weak D match, TRBD1 (6 bases). Trimming cost V 3 bases and J 4 bases, with 13 bases left between them. CDR3 length equals 14 residues. Per the germline V gene, CDR1 is SGHTS and CDR2 is YDEGEE. This CDR3 reads CASSWNRVSTEAFF. The CDR3 bases are TGTGCCAGCAGCTGGAACAGGGTATCCACTGAAGCTTTCTTT. Using reference TRBV5-8 and TRBJ1-1 for the parts outside the CDR3, the full variable domain is EAGVTQSPTHLIKTRGQQATLRCSPISGHTSVYWYQQALGLGLQFLLWYDEGEERNRGNFPPRFSGRQFPNYSSELNVNALELEDSALYLCASSWNRVSTEAFFGQGTRLTVV.

The rearrangement joins TRBV14 to TRBJ2-4, with D possibly being TRBD2 (5 bases). Trimming took off 1 base at V and 8 bases at J, with 12 bases between the two ends. The CDR3 is 14 residues long. The V gene's germline CDR1 is SGHDN and CDR2 FVKESK. The CDR3 reads CASSQGWTGDIQYF. CDR3 DNA: TGTGCCAGCAGCCAAGGTTGGACCGGGGACATTCAGTACTTC.

This chain uses TRBV2 with TRBJ1-6; D is undetermined. The CDR3 spans 14 residues. The germline CDR1 and CDR2 sequences are SNHLY and FYNNEI. Trimming removed 2 bases at V and 9 bases at J, with 11 bases between. CDR3 sequence (DNA): TGTGCCAGCAGTGAAAGAGGGTCCGGTTCACCCCTCCACTTT. This codes for CASSERGSGSPLHF.